The present T cell receptor beta chain was sequenced within a study of cytomegalovirus exposure and HLA in healthy donors. Findings of the study overall: Most observed TCR sequences were rare, whereas some public TCRs were detected in many donors. Subsequent analysis of the 120 or so validation repertoires found a tendency for first-cohort TCR clusters to co-occur. Under in vitro conditions, a few CMV-associated chains were confirmed as specific for CMV antigens.

Comments on this clone: The antigen is unknown.

Profiling relied on immunoSEQ multiplex PCR, and the TCRdb table lists in-frame clones only, not all of them. The repertoire includes around 98,000 clones, roughly 89% of them detected once, and 3.9% sits in the top ten. The sample taken for sequencing was PBMCs. The sequence derives from a woman between 25 and 40 years old in good health and CMV-seronegative.

The CDR3 protein is CASSSSGQGVYEQYF. CDR3 bases: TGTGCCAGCAGCTCATCGGGACAGGGGGTATACGAGCAGTACTTC. J is TRBJ2-7 and V is TRBV5-6, with TRBD1 matching over 11 bases. The CDR3 is 15 amino acids. Looked up from germline, CDR1 is SGHDT and CDR2 is YYEEEE. J gave up 4 bases and V 3 bases, and 6 bases lay outside the gene matches. Drawing the rest from reference TRBV5-6 and TRBJ2-7, the complete variable domain is DAGVTQSPTHLIKTRGQQVTLRCSPKSGHDTVSWYQQALGQGPQFIFQYYEEEERQRGNFPDRFSGHQFPNYSSELNVNALLLGDSALYLCASSSSGQGVYEQYFGPGTRLTVT.